The 18 T cell receptor beta chains reported below all come from one sample, sequenced in a study of circulating CD8 cells and anti-PD-1 response in melanoma. The QIAseq Immune Repertoire TCR panel built the libraries from roughly 16 ng of total RNA. TCRdb called the reads again in MiXCR, with one record for every CDR3 protein. Of hundreds of distinct CDR3 sequences listed, 7.5% to 10% are singletons. From live CD3+CD8+TCRalphabeta+ cells, four PD-1 and/or TIGIT subsets were sorted. Sequenced material: CD8+ T cells from PBMCs, taken at baseline or after one month of anti-PD-1 therapy (not recorded which). These receptors originate from a human donor with melanoma.

This clonotype is medium-sized by share. Lacking the conserved final phenylalanine or tryptophan, this CDR3 likely reflects a read error. This rearrangement joins TRBV19 to TRBJ1-2, with unresolved D. Germline V lookup: CDR1 LNHDA, CDR2 SQIVND (reference sequence). The CDR3 is 11 residues long. Between the trimmed V and J ends, which lost 6 bases and 5 bases, there was a span of 7 bases. The CDR3 nucleotides read TGTGCCAGTAGGACATCGTATGGCTACACCCTC. It specifies CASRTSYGYTL.

This clonotype is large in the sample. The chain is built from TRBV9 and TRBJ2-3, with D perhaps matching TRBD1 or TRBD2 (6 bases each). CDR3 length equals 14 residues. Germline CDR1 reads SGDLS; CDR2 reads YYNGEE. V gave up 3 bases and J gave up 5 bases, with 13 bases separating them. CDR3 DNA sequence: TGTGCCAGCAGCGAGAAGGGGGGCTTAGATACGCAGTATTTT. This gives the protein CASSEKGGLDTQYF. Combining the CDR3 with reference TRBV9 and TRBJ2-3 gives the whole variable domain DSGVTQTPKHLITATGQRVTLRCSPRSGDLSVYWYQQSLDQGLQFLIQYYNGEERAKGNILERFSAQQFPDLHSELNLSSLELGDSALYFCASSEKGGLDTQYFGPGTRLTVL.

This clonotype is labeled medium-sized. V usage is TRBV27 and J usage is TRBJ2-5; 10 nucleotides line up with TRBD1. The CDR3 spans 15 residues. With 3 bases clipped from V and 5 bases from J, the junction kept 6 bases outside the gene matches. CDR1 and CDR2 from the germline V gene are MNHEY and SMNVEV (reference sequence). The CDR3: CASSLRQGAGETQYF. DNA of the CDR3: TGTGCCAGCAGTTTGAGACAGGGGGCTGGGGAGACCCAGTACTTC.

A few counts support this clonotype. The V gene is TRBV20-1, the J gene TRBJ2-7; D is possibly TRBD1 (6 bases). The CDR3 covers 15 residues. Germline-derived CDR1 and CDR2 are DFQATT and SNEGSKA (reference sequence). V gave up 2 bases and J gave up 0 bases, with 14 bases separating them. The CDR3 DNA reads as TGCAGTGCTAGAAGTCCCGGGACACCCTCCTACGAGCAGTACTTC. This gives the protein CSARSPGTPSYEQYF.

By share, this clonotype counts as medium-sized. The CDR3 DNA sequence: TGTGCCAGCAGTCGACAAACGGGACGGGCGGCAGACACCATATATTTT. Translating gives CASSRQTGRAADTIYF. The J gene is TRBJ1-3, the V gene TRBV2, with a tentative D call TRBD1 (5 bases). CDR1 SNHLY and CDR2 FYNNEI come from the germline V gene. The CDR3 covers 16 residues. Trimming cost V 5 bases and J 8 bases, with 22 bases left between them.

Only a few counts were recorded for this clonotype. This sequence may be a read error, since a much larger clone differs from it by one base. The rearrangement uses TRBV5-6 and TRBJ2-1, with 8 bases that match TRBD1. The J segment lost 5 bases and the V segment lost 2 bases, leaving 9 bases of the junction unmatched. Germline CDR1 is SGHDT and CDR2 is YYEEEE. The length of the CDR3 is 16 residues. The CDR3 protein is CASSLTTGGAHNEQFF. The CDR3 DNA reads TGTGCCAGCAGCTTAACCACAGGGGGAGCCCACAATGAGCAGTTCTTC.

Turning to this clonotype: The germline gene is not matched at one end of the junction; a read error may be the cause. The J gene is TRBJ1-1, the V gene TRBV7-8; D gene uncertain. Germline V gene data show CDR1 as SGHVS and CDR2 as FQNEAQ. CDR3 length: 16 amino acids. In nucleotides, the CDR3 is TGTGTCAGCAGCTTAACTTTGGCGGGGAGGAACACTGAAGCTTTCTTT. Translated: CVSSLTLAGRNTEAFF.

This clonotype is judged medium-sized. The rearrangement joins TRBV7-2 to TRBJ1-6; 9 nucleotides match TRBD1. The ends lost 1 base at V and 9 bases at J; junction bases unmatched: 10. The CDR3 is 17 residues long. Germline assignment: CDR1 SGHTA and CDR2 FQGNSA. The CDR3, as DNA: TGTGCCAGCAGCTTAGGTGGGACAGGGCCTTTCGCTTCACCCCTCCACTTT. Translated: CASSLGGTGPFASPLHF.

J is TRBJ1-3 and V is TRBV19; D unresolved. The ends were cut back, 3 bases at V and 1 base at J, with 7 bases in the middle. CDR3 length: 14 amino acids. CDR1 and CDR2 from the germline V gene are LNHDA and SQIVND (reference sequence). For the CDR3, the DNA is TGTGCCAGTAGTATTACGGCTTCTGGAAACACCATATATTTT. As protein: CASSITASGNTIYF.

This clonotype is large. This chain links TRBV2 with TRBJ2-3, with 8 nucleotides matching TRBD2. This CDR3 is built from 16 residues. Germline V gene sequence: CDR1 SNHLY, CDR2 FYNNEI. V shed 7 bases and J 9 bases; nucleotides not matched to a gene: 18. In DNA, the CDR3 is TGTGCCAGCACCCCGGCAGGGCAGCGGGGGATGGGAACGCAGTATTTT. Amino acid sequence: CASTPAGQRGMGTQYF.

By proportion, this clonotype is large. This chain links TRBV27 with TRBJ2-7, with D unclear. In germline, CDR1 is MNHEY, CDR2 SMNVEV (reference sequence). The V gene lost 2 bases and the J gene lost 3 bases, with 23 bases spanning the gap. The CDR3 consists of 18 residues. CDR3 amino acids: CASSLDKPRLGSDYEQYF. CDR3 in DNA: TGTGCCAGCAGTTTAGATAAACCCAGACTGGGTAGTGACTACGAGCAGTACTTC.

By frequency in the sample, this clonotype is hyperexpanded (1% or more). The chain uses TRBV7-2 and TRBJ2-3, with D tentatively TRBD2 (5 bases). V shed 4 bases and J shed 4 bases, with 15 bases lying between them. The length of the CDR3 is 15 residues. Germline CDR1 reads SGHTA; CDR2 reads FQGNSA. CDR3 in DNA: TGTGCCAGCAGCTCCCGAGGGAGAGCGCCAGATACGCAGTATTTT. Encoded protein: CASSSRGRAPDTQYF.

In its sample, this clonotype is medium-sized. The CDR3 bases are TGTGCCTCTGGAATAGGAACGGGCAATCAGCCCCAGCATTTT. Amino acids: CASGIGTGNQPQHF. The V gene is TRBV30, the J gene TRBJ1-5; unclear D gene. This CDR3 region has 14 residues. Germline values: CDR1 GTSNPN, CDR2 SVGIG (reference sequence). Between the trimmed V and J ends, which lost 7 bases and 2 bases, there was a span of 15 bases.

Relative to its sample, this clonotype is medium-sized. The V call is TRBV11-2, the J call TRBJ2-1; the D gene could be TRBD1 or TRBD2 (5 bases each). The CDR3 is made up of 12 amino acids. Germline V lookup: CDR1 SGHAT, CDR2 FQNNGV. V lost 4 bases and J lost 8, with 9 bases in between. CDR3: CASSWGSYEQFF. CDR3 coding DNA: TGTGCCAGCAGCTGGGGGAGTTATGAGCAGTTCTTC.

This clonotype is large in the sample. This chain joins TRBV4-2 and TRBJ2-1, with D possibly matching TRBD1 (5 bases). The CDR3 extends over 15 amino acids. CDR1 and CDR2 (germline): LGHNA, YNFKEQ. V shed 6 bases and J shed 0 bases, with 12 bases lying between them. The CDR3 nucleotides read TGTGCCAGCAGACCCGACAGCAGCTCCTACAATGAGCAGTTCTTC. Its translation: CASRPDSSSYNEQFF.

This clonotype qualifies as medium-sized. The chain has TRBV7-8 and TRBJ2-5; no reliable D call. This CDR3 is built from 12 residues. The V and J ends lost 3 bases and 3 bases respectively, with 5 bases between them. Per the germline V gene, CDR1 is SGHVS and CDR2 is FQNEAQ. DNA of the CDR3: TGTGCCAGCAGCTTCAGTAAAGAGACCCAGTACTTC. Residues: CASSFSKETQYF.

This clonotype is labeled as large (0.1 to 1%). The gene calls are TRBV29-1 and TRBJ2-1; 8 bases are shared with TRBD2. The length of the CDR3 is 14 residues. Germline V CDR1 and CDR2: SQVTM, ANQGSEA. The V segment lost 4 bases and the J segment 4 bases; nucleotides outside the gene matches: 6. Here the CDR3 DNA reads TGCAGCGTTGGGGAGACTAGCGCTTACAATGAGCAGTTCTTC. Protein sequence: CSVGETSAYNEQFF.

Relative to its sample, this clonotype is medium-sized. V gene TRBV7-8 combines with J gene TRBJ1-1; D ambiguous. CDR1 and CDR2 (germline): SGHVS, FQNEAQ. There are 16 residues in the CDR3. V lost 2 bases to trimming and J lost 1 base, with 14 bases between them. The CDR3 loop reads CASSLTLAGRNTEAFF. In nucleotides, the CDR3 is TGTGCCAGCAGCTTAACTTTGGCGGGAAGGAACACTGAAGCTTTCTTT.